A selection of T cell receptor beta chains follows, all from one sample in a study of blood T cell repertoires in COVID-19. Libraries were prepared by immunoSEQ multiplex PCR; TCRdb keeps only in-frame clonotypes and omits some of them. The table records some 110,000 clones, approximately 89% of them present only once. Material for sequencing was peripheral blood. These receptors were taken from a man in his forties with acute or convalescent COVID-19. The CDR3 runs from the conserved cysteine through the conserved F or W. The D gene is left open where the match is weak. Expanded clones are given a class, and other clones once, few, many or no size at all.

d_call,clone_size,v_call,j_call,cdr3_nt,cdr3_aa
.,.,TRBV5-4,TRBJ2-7,TGTGCCAGCAGCTTGGATAACGAGCAGTACTTC,CASSLDNEQYF
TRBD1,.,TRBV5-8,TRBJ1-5,TGTGCTGTCCCCCAAAGGACAGGGGGGAGCAATCAGCCCCAGCATTTT,CAVPQRTGGSNQPQHF
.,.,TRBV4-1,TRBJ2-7,TGCGCCAGCAGCCAAGAAGGCAGGGCCGACGAGCAGTACTTC,CASSQEGRADEQYF
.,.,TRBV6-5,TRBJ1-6,TGTGCCATCAACCGCGCAGGGGCGAATAATTCACCCCTCCACTTT,CAINRAGANNSPLHF
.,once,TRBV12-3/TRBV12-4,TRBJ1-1,TGTGCCAGCAGTTTACAGGGATTCACTGAAGCTTTCTTT,CASSLQGFTEAFF
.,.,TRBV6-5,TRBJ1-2,TGTGCCAGCAGGCGGGGATACGGCTACACCTTC,CASRRGYGYTF
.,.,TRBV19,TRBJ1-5,TGTGCCAGTAGTATAAGGGACACCTCAAGGGGTCAGCCCCAGCATTTT,CASSIRDTSRGQPQHF
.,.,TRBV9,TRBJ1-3,TGTGCCAGCACCCGAACAACAGGGAACACCATATATTTT,CASTRTTGNTIYF
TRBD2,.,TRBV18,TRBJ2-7,TGTGCCAGCTCACCGCCTCCAAGCGGGAGGGCCTTCTACGAGCAGTACTTC,CASSPPPSGRAFYEQYF
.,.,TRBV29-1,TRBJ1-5,TGCAGCGTTGGACCGGGGAGTAATCAGCCCCAGCATTTT,CSVGPGSNQPQHF
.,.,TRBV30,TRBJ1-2,TGTGCCTGGGTGCGCACAGGGAGTGGCTACACCTTC,CAWVRTGSGYTF
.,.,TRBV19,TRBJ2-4,TGTGCCAGTAGTATAGCTCCGGGACAAACCAAAAACATTCAGTACTTC,CASSIAPGQTKNIQYF
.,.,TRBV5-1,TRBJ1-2,TGCGCCAGCAGCCGCTCCGGGTCTCGAGAAAATGGCTACACCTTC,CASSRSGSRENGYTF
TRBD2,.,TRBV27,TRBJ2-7,TGTGCCAGCAGCTACAGACTAGCGCCCTTAGCCTACGAGCAGTACTTC,CASSYRLAPLAYEQYF
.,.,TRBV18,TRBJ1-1,TGTGCCAGCTCACCAATGGGTTCGGCGGGCACTGAAGCTTTCTTT,CASSPMGSAGTEAFF
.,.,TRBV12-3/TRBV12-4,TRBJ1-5,TGTGCCAGCAGTTTAGGGGGCGATCAGCCCCAGCATTTT,CASSLGGDQPQHF
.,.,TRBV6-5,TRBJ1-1,TGTGCCAGCAGTTACTCGAGCACCCCGATGAACACTGAAGCTTTCTTT,CASSYSSTPMNTEAFF
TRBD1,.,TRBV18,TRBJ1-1,TGTGCCAGCTCACCTGGGACAGCCACTGAAGCTTTCTTT,CASSPGTATEAFF
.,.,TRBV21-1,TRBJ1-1,TGTGCCAGACCGTTGGGGGCACACACTGAAGCTTTCTTT,CARPLGAHTEAFF
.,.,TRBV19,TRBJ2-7,TGTGCCAGTAGTTCAACCGGACAGACCACCTACGAGCAGTACTTC,CASSSTGQTTYEQYF
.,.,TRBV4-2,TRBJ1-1,TGTGCCAGCAGCCAAGAAGAATCTAGGAAAGCTTTCTTT,CASSQEESRKAFF
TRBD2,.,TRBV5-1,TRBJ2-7,TGCGCCAGCAGCCGAACCCCAGGCGCGGGGGGGCAGCATTACGAGCAGTACTTC,CASSRTPGAGGQHYEQYF
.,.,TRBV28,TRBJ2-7,TGTGCCAGTACCATAGGGGCAGGGCAAGGTTACGAGCAGTACTTC,CASTIGAGQGYEQYF
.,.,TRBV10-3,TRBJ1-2,TGTGCCATCAGTGAGGACAGCTATGGCTACACCTTC,CAISEDSYGYTF
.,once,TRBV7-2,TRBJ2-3,TGTGCCAGCAGCCCACTGGGGGGGACAACTAGCACAGATACGCAGTATTTT,CASSPLGGTTSTDTQYF
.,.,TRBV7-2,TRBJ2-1,TGTGCCAGCAGCTTAGAGGCTAGCGTATACAATGAGCAGTTCTTC,CASSLEASVYNEQFF
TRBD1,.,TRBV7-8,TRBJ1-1,TGTGCCGTCCAGGGGGCGCTTAAGGGGACTGAAGCTTTCTTT,CAVQGALKGTEAFF